The 19 T cell receptor beta chains in this list originate from one sample, sequenced in a study of cytomegalovirus exposure and HLA in healthy donors. It was with 60 Vbeta and 13 Jbeta primers that the PCR ran. Method: immunoSEQ multiplex PCR; TCRdb's copy keeps in-frame clones and lacks some. The top ten hold roughly 3.5% of the sample, which has approximately 150,000 clones, around four fifths seen once. The sample consisted of PBMCs. The receptors were sampled from a male donor in good health and CMV-seronegative.

Notes on this clone: This CDR3 is also generated by other DNA sequences in the sample. This chain links TRBV29-1 with TRBJ2-7; possible D gene TRBD2, 6 bases. Deletions cut 4 bases from V and 2 bases from J, with 12 bases between. Germline V gene sequence: CDR1 SQVTM, CDR2 ANQGSEA. The length of the CDR3 is 13 residues. The CDR3 DNA reads as TGCAGCGTTGGGACGGGAGAAGCCTACGAGCAGTACTTC. Translating gives CSVGTGEAYEQYF.

The V gene is TRBV19, the J gene TRBJ2-1, with 7 bases identical to TRBD2. The CDR3 is 15 residues long. The V segment lost 5 bases and the J segment 8 bases; nucleotides outside the gene matches: 12. CDR1 is LNHDA, CDR2 SQIVND, per germline (reference sequence). The CDR3 reads CASSSRGSAGDEQFF. In DNA, the CDR3 is TGTGCCAGTAGTTCCCGGGGTAGCGCGGGGGATGAGCAGTTCTTC.

A note on this clone: One end of the junction does not line up with germline, which may come from a read error. V gene TRBV11-1 combines with J gene TRBJ2-2, with a tentative D call TRBD2 (6 bases). The CDR3 has 13 residues. Per the germline V gene, CDR1 is SGHAT and CDR2 is FQDESV (reference sequence). The CDR3 region is CASSLDGRYGGVF. CDR3 coding DNA: TGTGCCAGCAGCTTAGATGGTCGGTACGGGGGAGTTTTT.

J is TRBJ1-1 and V is TRBV28, with 7 nucleotides matching TRBD1. The CDR3 contains 18 residues. J lost 6 bases, V lost 0 bases, and 16 bases had no gene match. From germline, CDR1 is MDHEN and CDR2 SYDVKM. The CDR3 DNA reads TGTGCCAGCAGTTTATGGGCGACAGGGTTTTTTGGAATAGCTGAAGCTTTCTTT. Translated, it gives CASSLWATGFFGIAEAFF.

The chain recombines TRBV7-9 with TRBJ2-3; D not certain. CDR1 is SEHNR, CDR2 FQNEAQ, per germline (reference sequence). CDR3 size: 14 residues. V was shortened by 5 bases and J by 5 bases, with 14 bases between the two germline ends. The chain's CDR3 is CASSAQLSKDTQYF. Here the CDR3 DNA reads TGTGCCAGCAGCGCCCAACTGAGTAAAGATACGCAGTATTTT.

This chain joins TRBV18 and TRBJ2-1; D might be TRBD2 (6 bases). This CDR3 comprises 14 residues. The V gene lost 3 bases and the J gene lost 4 bases, with 10 bases spanning the gap. Germline V lookup: CDR1 KGHSH, CDR2 LQKENI. The CDR3 sequence is CASSPGLKYNEQFF. CDR3 bases: TGTGCCAGCTCACCCGGACTAAAGTACAATGAGCAGTTCTTC.

This clone was detected a few times. The chain couples TRBV7-9 to TRBJ2-2; D is undetermined. Germline V gives CDR1 SEHNR, CDR2 FQNEAQ (reference sequence). This CDR3 region has 12 residues. V dropped 4 bases and J dropped 2 bases, with 2 bases sitting between them. For the CDR3, the DNA is TGTGCCAGCAGCTCTAACACCGGGGAGCTGTTTTTT. Amino acids: CASSSNTGELFF.

V is TRBV13 and J is TRBJ2-3; 7 bases are shared with TRBD2. This CDR3 comprises 15 residues. The germline CDR1 and CDR2 sequences are PRHDT and FYEKMQ (reference sequence). With 5 bases clipped from V and 5 bases from J, the junction kept 10 bases outside the gene matches. The CDR3 region is CASSALGVAGDTQYF. CDR3 bases: TGTGCCAGCAGCGCCCTTGGGGTAGCGGGAGATACGCAGTATTTT.

V is TRBV28 and J is TRBJ2-6; tentatively, D is TRBD1 (5 bases). The germline V and J ends were trimmed by 5 bases and 0 bases, with 11 bases remaining between them. Germline V gene lookup returns CDR1 MDHEN and CDR2 SYDVKM. The CDR3 is 16 amino acids. The CDR3 loop is CASSAGADSGANVLTF. In nucleotides, the CDR3 is TGTGCCAGCAGTGCTGGGGCCGACTCTGGGGCCAACGTCCTGACTTTC.

The genes are TRBV7-2 and TRBJ2-1; TRBD2 aligns across 12 bases. The CDR3 sequence is 17 residues long. From germline, CDR1 is SGHTA and CDR2 FQGNSA. With V trimmed by 4 bases and J by 5 bases, 9 bases remained unmatched. CDR3: CASSYGLAGIIDNEQFF. The CDR3 nucleotides read TGTGCCAGCAGCTATGGACTAGCGGGAATTATAGACAATGAGCAGTTCTTC. Full variable domain (missing parts from reference TRBV7-2 and TRBJ2-1): GAGVSQSPSNKVTEKGKDVELRCDPISGHTALYWYRQSLGQGLEFLIYFQGNSAPDKSGLPSDRFSAERTGGSVSTLTIQRTQQEDSAVYLCASSYGLAGIIDNEQFFGPGTRLTVL.

This chain joins TRBV9 and TRBJ2-5; tentative D call: TRBD2 (5 bases). Germline values: CDR1 SGDLS, CDR2 YYNGEE. This CDR3 is built from 13 residues. Trimming shortened V by 3 bases and J by 5 bases, and 11 bases separated the two germline ends. In DNA, the CDR3 is TGTGCCAGCAGCGCCGAGGGTCAGGAGACCCAGTACTTC. This gives the protein CASSAEGQETQYF.

This clone is a singleton in its sample. The chain has TRBV5-1 and TRBJ2-3, with TRBD2 matching over 10 bases. Germline V gene sequence: CDR1 SGHRS, CDR2 YFSETQ. The J segment lost 1 base and the V segment lost 2 bases, leaving 1 base of the junction unmatched. This CDR3 spans 15 amino acids. DNA for the CDR3: TGCGCCAGCAGCTTCGGGACTAGCGGCACAGATACGCAGTATTTT. As protein: CASSFGTSGTDTQYF.

This clone was observed a few times. The chain joins TRBV25-1 to TRBJ1-1; D might be TRBD1 (5 bases). V dropped 3 bases and J dropped 7 bases, with 15 bases sitting between them. The CDR3 covers 14 residues. Germline V gene lookup returns CDR1 MGHDK and CDR2 SYGVNS. CDR3 in DNA: TGTGCCAGCAGTGAGTACCGGTTGGGGGGTGAAGCTTTCTTT. Translated, it gives CASSEYRLGGEAFF.

The chain has TRBV11-2 and TRBJ1-1; D not certain. Germline V lookup: CDR1 SGHAT, CDR2 FQNNGV. The V gene lost 5 bases and the J gene lost 3 bases, with 10 bases spanning the gap. The CDR3 is 13 residues long. CDR3 nucleotides: TGTGCCAGCAGCCGGGTTTCCTACACTGAAGCTTTCTTT. Translating it yields CASSRVSYTEAFF. Supplemented by reference TRBV11-2 and TRBJ1-1, the full variable domain reads EAGVAQSPRYKIIEKRQSVAFWCNPISGHATLYWYQQILGQGPKLLIQFQNNGVVDDSQLPKDRFSAERLKGVDSTLKIQPAKLEDSAVYLCASSRVSYTEAFFGQGTRLTVV.

The genes are TRBV11-3 and TRBJ2-1; TRBD1 matches 7 bases. Germline trimming cut 5 bases from V and 0 bases from J; bases unmatched to any gene: 7. The CDR3 is 16 amino acids. Germline V gene sequence: CDR1 SGHNT, CDR2 YENEEA. CDR3 nucleotides: TGTGCCAGCAGCCTAGCCACAGGGGACTCCTACAATGAGCAGTTCTTC. Its protein product is CASSLATGDSYNEQFF.

The chain is built from TRBV5-6 and TRBJ1-5; D perhaps matches TRBD1 (6 bases). Trimming cost V 1 base and J 3 bases, with 8 bases left between them. Looked up from germline, CDR1 is SGHDT and CDR2 is YYEEEE. The CDR3 has 14 residues. The CDR3 reads CASSLTGNNQPQHF. The CDR3 DNA follows: TGTGCCAGCAGCTTGACAGGGAACAATCAGCCCCAGCATTTT. The full variable domain, rest sourced from reference TRBV5-6 and TRBJ1-5, is DAGVTQSPTHLIKTRGQQVTLRCSPKSGHDTVSWYQQALGQGPQFIFQYYEEEERQRGNFPDRFSGHQFPNYSSELNVNALLLGDSALYLCASSLTGNNQPQHFGDGTRLSIL.

This rearrangement joins TRBV6-5 to TRBJ2-1; 7 positions agree with TRBD1. The CDR3 totals 15 residues. The junction had 12 bases not matched to a gene; V was cut back by 5 bases and J by 8 bases. Germline V gene lookup returns CDR1 MNHEY and CDR2 SVGAGI. This CDR3 reads CASSLTGSPRDEQFF. CDR3 bases: TGTGCCAGCAGTCTGACAGGGTCTCCTCGGGATGAGCAGTTCTTC.

The sample holds a few counts of this clone. At one of its ends the junction is not consistent with the germline gene, which may arise from a read error. V gene TRBV19 combines with J gene TRBJ1-5; no reliable D call. The length of the CDR3 is 10 residues. Per the germline V gene, CDR1 is LNHDA and CDR2 is SQIVND (reference sequence). Written as DNA, the CDR3 is TGTGCCACCCTCGAGGCAGTCTCCCCTTTT. It encodes CATLEAVSPF.

This chain joins TRBV5-4 and TRBJ2-1; 14 nucleotides agree with TRBD2. The CDR3 totals 18 residues. The V gene's germline CDR1 is SGHNT and CDR2 YYREEE (reference sequence). Trimming took 2 bases from V and 2 from J; bases not matched to a gene: 6. The CDR3 sequence is CASSFLGLAGGPYNEQFF. CDR3 DNA sequence: TGTGCCAGCAGCTTTTTAGGACTAGCGGGAGGCCCCTACAATGAGCAGTTCTTC. The entire variable domain, with the rest obtained from reference TRBV5-4 and TRBJ2-1, is as follows: ETGVTQSPTHLIKTRGQQVTLRCSSQSGHNTVSWYQQALGQGPQFIFQYYREEENGRGNFPPRFSGLQFPNYSSELNVNALELDDSALYLCASSFLGLAGGPYNEQFFGPGTRLTVL.